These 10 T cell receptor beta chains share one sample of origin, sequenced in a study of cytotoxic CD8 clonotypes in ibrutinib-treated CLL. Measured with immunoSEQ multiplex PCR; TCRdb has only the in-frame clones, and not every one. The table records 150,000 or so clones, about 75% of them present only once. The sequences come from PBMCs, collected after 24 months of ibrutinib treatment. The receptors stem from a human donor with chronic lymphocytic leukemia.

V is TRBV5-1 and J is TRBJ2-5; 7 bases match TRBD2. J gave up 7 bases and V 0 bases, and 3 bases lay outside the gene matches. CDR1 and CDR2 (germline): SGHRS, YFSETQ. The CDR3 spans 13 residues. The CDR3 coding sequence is TGCGCCAGCAGCTTGGTCCCGGGAGGGACCCAGTACTTC. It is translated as CASSLVPGGTQYF.

The CDR3 DNA reads TGTGCCAGTAGTATAGGGGGACAGGGGGTCTACGAGCAGTACTTC. This sequence encodes CASSIGGQGVYEQYF. The gene calls are TRBV19 and TRBJ2-7, with 11 bases fitting TRBD1. CDR1 is LNHDA and CDR2 is SQIVND in the germline V gene (reference sequence). This CDR3 has 15 residues. Trimming removed 1 base from V and 3 bases from J; junction bases left unmatched: 2.

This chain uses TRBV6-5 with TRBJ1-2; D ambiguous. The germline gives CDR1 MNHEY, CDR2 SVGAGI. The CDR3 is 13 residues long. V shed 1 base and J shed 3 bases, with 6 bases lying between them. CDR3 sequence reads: CASSYLAHYGYTF. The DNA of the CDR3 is TGTGCCAGCAGTTACTTGGCGCACTATGGCTACACCTTC.

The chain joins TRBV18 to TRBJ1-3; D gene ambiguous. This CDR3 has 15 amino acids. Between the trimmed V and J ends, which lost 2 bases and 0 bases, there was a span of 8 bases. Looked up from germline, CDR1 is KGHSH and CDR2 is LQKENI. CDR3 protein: CASSPVGSSGNTIYF. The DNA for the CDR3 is TGTGCCAGCTCACCAGTGGGGTCCTCTGGAAACACCATATATTTT.

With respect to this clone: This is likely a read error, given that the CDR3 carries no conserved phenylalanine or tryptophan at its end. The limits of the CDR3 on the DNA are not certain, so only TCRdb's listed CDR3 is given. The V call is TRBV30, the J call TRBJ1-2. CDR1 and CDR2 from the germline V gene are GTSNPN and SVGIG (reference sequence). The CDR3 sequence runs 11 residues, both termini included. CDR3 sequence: CAWSVLYRLYI.

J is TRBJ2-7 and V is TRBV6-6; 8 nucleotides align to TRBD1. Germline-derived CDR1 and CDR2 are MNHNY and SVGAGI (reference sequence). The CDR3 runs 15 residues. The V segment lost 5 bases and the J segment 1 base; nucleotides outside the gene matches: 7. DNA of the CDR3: TGTGCCAGCAGTAGGGACAGGCGATCTTCCTACGAGCAGTACTTC. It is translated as CASSRDRRSSYEQYF.

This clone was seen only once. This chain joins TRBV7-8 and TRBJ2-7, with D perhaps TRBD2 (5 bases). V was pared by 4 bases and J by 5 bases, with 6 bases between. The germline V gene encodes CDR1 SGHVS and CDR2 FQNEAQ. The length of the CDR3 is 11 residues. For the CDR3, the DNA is TGTGCCAGCAGCTCGAGGGACGAGCAGTACTTC. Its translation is CASSSRDEQYF.

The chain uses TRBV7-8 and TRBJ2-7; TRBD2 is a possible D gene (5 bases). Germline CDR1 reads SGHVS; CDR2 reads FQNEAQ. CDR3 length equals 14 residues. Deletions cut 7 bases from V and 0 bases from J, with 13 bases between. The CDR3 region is CASTLGVGSYEQYF. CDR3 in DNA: TGTGCCAGCACACTAGGAGTAGGCTCCTACGAGCAGTACTTC.

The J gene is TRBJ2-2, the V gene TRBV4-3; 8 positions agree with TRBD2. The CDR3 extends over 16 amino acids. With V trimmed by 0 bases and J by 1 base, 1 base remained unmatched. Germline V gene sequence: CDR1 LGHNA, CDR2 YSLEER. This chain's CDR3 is CASSQDAGGNTGELFF. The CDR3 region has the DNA TGCGCCAGCAGCCAAGACGCGGGGGGGAACACCGGGGAGCTGTTTTTT.

CDR3 amino acids: CASATGAGNTGELFF. CDR3 nucleotides: TGCGCCAGCGCCACGGGAGCGGGAAACACCGGGGAGCTGTTTTTT. The chain links TRBV5-1 to TRBJ2-2; 7 bases are shared with TRBD2. Germline CDR1 reads SGHRS; CDR2 reads YFSETQ. Losses at the gene ends were 7 bases for V and 2 bases for J; bases not matched to a gene: 8. CDR3 size: 15 residues.